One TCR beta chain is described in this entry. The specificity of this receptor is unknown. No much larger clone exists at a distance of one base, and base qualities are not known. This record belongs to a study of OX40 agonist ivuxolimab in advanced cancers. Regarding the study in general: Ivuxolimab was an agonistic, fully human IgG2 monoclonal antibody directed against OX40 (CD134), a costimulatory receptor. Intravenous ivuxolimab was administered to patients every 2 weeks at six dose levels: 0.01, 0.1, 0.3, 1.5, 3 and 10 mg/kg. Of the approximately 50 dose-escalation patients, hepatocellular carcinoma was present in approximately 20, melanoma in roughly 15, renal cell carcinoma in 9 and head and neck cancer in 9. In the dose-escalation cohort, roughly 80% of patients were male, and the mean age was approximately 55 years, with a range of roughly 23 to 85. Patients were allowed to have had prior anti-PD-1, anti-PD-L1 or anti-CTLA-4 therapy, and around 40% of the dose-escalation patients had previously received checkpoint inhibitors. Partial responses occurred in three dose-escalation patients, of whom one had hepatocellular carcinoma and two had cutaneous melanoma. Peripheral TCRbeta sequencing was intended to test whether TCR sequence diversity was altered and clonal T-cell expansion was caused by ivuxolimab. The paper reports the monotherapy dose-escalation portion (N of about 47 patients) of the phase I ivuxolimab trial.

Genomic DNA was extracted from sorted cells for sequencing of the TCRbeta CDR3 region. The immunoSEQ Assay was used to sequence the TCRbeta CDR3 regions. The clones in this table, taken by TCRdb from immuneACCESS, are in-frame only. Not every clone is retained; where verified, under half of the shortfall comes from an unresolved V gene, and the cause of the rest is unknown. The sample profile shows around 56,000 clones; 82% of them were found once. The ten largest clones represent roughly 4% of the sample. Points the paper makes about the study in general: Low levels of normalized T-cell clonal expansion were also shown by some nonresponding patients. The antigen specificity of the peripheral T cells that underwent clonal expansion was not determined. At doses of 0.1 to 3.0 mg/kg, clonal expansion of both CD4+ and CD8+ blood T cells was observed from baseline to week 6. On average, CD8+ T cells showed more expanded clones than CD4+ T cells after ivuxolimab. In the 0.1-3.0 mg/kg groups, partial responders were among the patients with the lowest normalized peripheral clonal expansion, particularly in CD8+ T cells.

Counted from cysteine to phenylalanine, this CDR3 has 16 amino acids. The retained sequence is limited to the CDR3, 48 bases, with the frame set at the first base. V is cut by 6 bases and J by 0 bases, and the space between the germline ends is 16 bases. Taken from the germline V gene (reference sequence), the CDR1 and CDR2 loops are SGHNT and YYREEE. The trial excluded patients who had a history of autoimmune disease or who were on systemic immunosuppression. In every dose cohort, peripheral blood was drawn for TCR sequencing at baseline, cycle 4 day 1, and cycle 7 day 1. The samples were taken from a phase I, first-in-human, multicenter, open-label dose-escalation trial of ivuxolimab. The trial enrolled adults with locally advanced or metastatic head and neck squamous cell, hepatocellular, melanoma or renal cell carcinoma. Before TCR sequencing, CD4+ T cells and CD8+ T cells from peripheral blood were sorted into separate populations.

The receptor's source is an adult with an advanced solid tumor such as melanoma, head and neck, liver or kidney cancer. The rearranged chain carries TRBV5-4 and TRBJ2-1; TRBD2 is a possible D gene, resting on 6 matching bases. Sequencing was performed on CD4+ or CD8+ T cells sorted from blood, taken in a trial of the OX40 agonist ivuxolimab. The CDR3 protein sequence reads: CASTFGVGGSYNEQFF. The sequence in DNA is TGTGCCAGCACCTTTGGGGTCGGGGGCTCCTACAATGAGCAGTTCTTC.